Listed here are 28 T cell receptor beta chains from one sample, sequenced in a study of T cells in Graves' hyperthyroidism and ophthalmopathy. What was amplified from RNA transcripts were TCR beta CDR3 regions. An initial round of RT-PCR targeting the TCR CDR3 relied on the HTBI primer set. One entry per CDR3 protein results from TCRdb running MiXCR on the multiplex PCR reads. Of around 440,000 distinct CDR3 sequences listed, approximately 14% are singletons. Sequenced sample: blood. These TCRs come from a woman aged 18-29 years with Graves' hyperthyroidism.

The rearrangement joins TRBV9 to TRBJ2-1, with 9 bases that match TRBD2. J was trimmed by 4 bases and V by 4 bases; bases with no gene match: 18. The CDR3 consists of 19 residues. The V gene's germline CDR1 is SGDLS and CDR2 YYNGEE. The CDR3 is CASSLPGEGAGGKYNEQFF. DNA for the CDR3: TGTGCCAGCAGCCTCCCGGGGGAGGGCGCGGGGGGGAAATACAATGAGCAGTTCTTC.

This clonotype has just a few counts. The chain joins TRBV29-1 to TRBJ2-5; D unclear. The CDR3 contains 13 residues. The germline CDR1 and CDR2 sequences are SQVTM and ANQGSEA. The V and J ends lost 1 base and 10 bases respectively, with 16 bases between them. The CDR3 sequence is CSVEAPSASGQYF. CDR3 sequence (DNA): TGCAGCGTTGAAGCCCCGTCCGCGAGTGGCCAGTACTTC.

V and J are TRBV9 and TRBJ2-1; no clear D gene. V shed 0 bases and J shed 0 bases, with 7 bases lying between them. From germline, CDR1 is SGDLS and CDR2 YYNGEE. The CDR3 extends over 15 amino acids. The CDR3 sequence: CASSVETASYNEQFF. CDR3 nucleotides: TGTGCCAGCAGCGTAGAGACGGCCTCCTACAATGAGCAGTTCTTC. Based on the CDR3 plus reference TRBV9 and TRBJ2-1, the full variable domain is DSGVTQTPKHLITATGQRVTLRCSPRSGDLSVYWYQQSLDQGLQFLIQYYNGEERAKGNILERFSAQQFPDLHSELNLSSLELGDSALYFCASSVETASYNEQFFGPGTRLTVL.

This clonotype was observed at least ten times. This chain uses TRBV3-1 with TRBJ2-5; D is possibly TRBD1 or TRBD2 (5 bases each). From germline, CDR1 is LGHDT and CDR2 YNNKEL (reference sequence). The CDR3 covers 16 residues. The ends were cut back, 1 base at V and 5 bases at J, with 17 bases in the middle. CDR3 protein: CASSQGGDGIMETQYF. The CDR3 bases are TGTGCCAGCAGCCAAGGAGGGGATGGTATTATGGAGACCCAGTACTTC.

This clonotype was counted ten times or more. The chain is built from TRBV11-2 and TRBJ2-3, with D tentatively TRBD2 (5 bases). Trimming shortened V by 1 base and J by 6 bases, and 14 bases separated the two germline ends. The CDR3 length is 15 residues. Germline CDR1 and CDR2: SGHAT and FQNNGV. The chain's CDR3 is CASSLAGQGGDTQYF. In nucleotides, the CDR3 is TGTGCCAGCAGCTTAGCTGGTCAAGGAGGTGATACGCAGTATTTT.

In this sample, this clonotype turned up many times. The V and J genes are TRBV5-8 and TRBJ1-1; no clear D gene. Germline CDR1 reads SGHTS; CDR2 reads YDEGEE. The CDR3 is 14 residues long. V was shortened by 6 bases and J by 1 base, with 13 bases between the two germline ends. The CDR3 DNA is TGTGCCAGCACCCTATTGGCAGGGAACACTGAAGCTTTCTTT. Residues: CASTLLAGNTEAFF.

This clonotype came up many times. This chain uses TRBV28 with TRBJ2-3, with D maybe TRBD2 (5 bases). CDR3 size: 13 residues. CDR1 MDHEN and CDR2 SYDVKM come from the germline V gene. Trimming cost V 8 bases and J 6 bases, with 15 bases left between them. DNA for the CDR3: TGTGCCAGCGTCCCTACACCGGGGGATACGCAGTATTTT. Encoded protein: CASVPTPGDTQYF.

In this sample, this clonotype turned up a few times. The chain uses TRBV28 and TRBJ1-4, with no clear D. V lost 3 bases, J lost 7 bases, and 6 bases lay in between. Germline V gene data show CDR1 as MDHEN and CDR2 as SYDVKM. There are 12 residues in the CDR3. The CDR3 is CASSFRPEKLFF. CDR3 sequence (DNA): TGTGCCAGCAGTTTTAGACCTGAAAAACTGTTTTTT. The full variable domain, in which reference TRBV28 and TRBJ1-4 provide the parts outside the CDR3, is DVKVTQSSRYLVKRTGEKVFLECVQDMDHENMFWYRQDPGLGLRLIYFSYDVKMKEKGDIPEGYSVSREKKERFSLILESASTNQTSMYLCASSFRPEKLFFGSGTQLSVL.

The chain carries TRBV10-3 and TRBJ1-6; no clear D gene. CDR3 length: 14 amino acids. Germline CDR1 is ENHRY and CDR2 is SYGVKD. V was pared by 6 bases and J by 8 bases, with 14 bases between. CDR3 region: CAIRAKPQDSPLHF. The CDR3 region has the DNA TGTGCCATCAGGGCGAAACCCCAGGATTCACCCCTCCACTTT.

This clonotype was observed at least ten times. V and J are TRBV18 and TRBJ2-2, with a weak D call TRBD1 (6 bases). Trimming cost V 1 base and J 4 bases, with 10 bases left between them. The CDR3 spans 15 residues. Germline-derived CDR1 and CDR2 are KGHSH and LQKENI. The CDR3 region has the DNA TGTGCCAGCTCACCACTCAGGGGTGCCACCGGGGAGCTGTTTTTT. This codes for CASSPLRGATGELFF.

This clonotype was seen ten or more times. This chain connects TRBV29-1 to TRBJ2-7; TRBD1 agrees at 9 bases. The CDR3 runs to 15 residues. V lost 4 bases to trimming and J lost 0 bases; unmatched junction nucleotides: 7. Germline V gives CDR1 SQVTM, CDR2 ANQGSEA. The CDR3 nucleotides read TGCAGCGTTGGAAGGGGGACAGGGAGCTCCTACGAGCAGTACTTC. Encoded protein: CSVGRGTGSSYEQYF.

In this sample, this clonotype turned up many times. The genes are TRBV6-1 and TRBJ2-2; 9 positions match TRBD2. The germline gives CDR1 MNHNS, CDR2 SASEGT. The V gene end was trimmed by 5 bases and the J gene end by 6 bases; junction bases not matched to a gene: 7. CDR3 length equals 15 residues. The CDR3 DNA reads TGTGCCAGCAGTTCACTAGCGGGTGCCCCCGGGGAGCTGTTTTTT. This gives the protein CASSSLAGAPGELFF.

This clonotype has a count of ten or more. V gene TRBV20-1 combines with J gene TRBJ2-7, with TRBD2 matching over 11 bases. Per the germline V gene, CDR1 is DFQATT and CDR2 is SNEGSKA (reference sequence). Trimming cost V 4 bases and J 5 bases; bases outside gene matches: 7. CDR3 length: 14 residues. The CDR3 spells CSAIQLAGAHEQYF. The CDR3 DNA sequence: TGCAGTGCTATACAACTAGCGGGAGCCCACGAGCAGTACTTC.

Only a few counts were recorded for this clonotype. The rearrangement joins TRBV4-2 to TRBJ2-5; D remains ambiguous. The CDR3 has 12 residues. Trimming took 1 base from V and 4 from J, leaving 4 bases between them. The V gene's germline CDR1 is LGHNA and CDR2 YNFKEQ. CDR3 amino acids: CASSQGVETQYF. As DNA, the CDR3 is TGTGCCAGCAGCCAAGGTGTAGAGACCCAGTACTTC.

This clonotype has at least ten counts. The gene calls are TRBV27 and TRBJ1-5; possibly TRBD1 for D (5 bases). Germline CDR1 reads MNHEY; CDR2 reads SMNVEV (reference sequence). Trimming removed 3 bases at V and 4 bases at J, with 13 bases between. This CDR3 has 15 residues. In nucleotides, the CDR3 is TGTGCCAGCAGTTTGTACGCGACAGCTAATCAGCCCCAGCATTTT. It yields the protein CASSLYATANQPQHF.

CDR3 region: CASSLGAAGEYQETQYF. CDR3 coding DNA: TGTGCCAGCAGCTTAGGGGCGGCAGGGGAGTACCAAGAGACCCAGTACTTC. The rearrangement uses TRBV7-9 and TRBJ2-5; D may be TRBD1 (6 bases). Looked up from germline, CDR1 is SEHNR and CDR2 is FQNEAQ (reference sequence). Trimming cost V 1 base and J 0 bases, with 15 bases left between them. CDR3 length: 17 amino acids.

In this sample, this clonotype turned up many times. The gene calls are TRBV18 and TRBJ2-1; 7 bases line up with TRBD2. Per the germline V gene, CDR1 is KGHSH and CDR2 is LQKENI. This CDR3 has 17 amino acids. With V trimmed by 0 bases and J by 4 bases, 9 bases remained unmatched. The CDR3 is CASSPPIASGDYNEQFF. The CDR3 DNA reads TGTGCCAGCTCACCACCTATTGCTAGCGGAGATTACAATGAGCAGTTCTTC.

The rearrangement links TRBV7-2 to TRBJ1-2, with 9 bases fitting TRBD1. Germline V gene sequence: CDR1 SGHTA, CDR2 FQGNSA. The CDR3 totals 14 residues. V shed 4 bases, J shed 9 bases, and the junction held 9 bases outside the gene matches. CDR3 region: CASSWGTGSRRYTF. In DNA, the CDR3 is TGTGCCAGCAGCTGGGGGACAGGGAGTCGTCGCTACACCTTC.

This clonotype was recorded many times. V and J are TRBV5-8 and TRBJ1-1, with D tentatively TRBD1 (6 bases). CDR1 and CDR2 (germline): SGHTS, YDEGEE. This CDR3 has 16 amino acids. Trimming removed 4 bases from V and 0 bases from J, with 16 bases in between. CDR3 DNA sequence: TGTGCCAGCAGCGCTGAGGACAGTTTTATGAACACTGAAGCTTTCTTT. Translating gives CASSAEDSFMNTEAFF.

In its sample, this clonotype was seen many times. This sequence joins TRBV20-1 and TRBJ2-1, with 14 positions matching TRBD2. J was trimmed by 0 bases and V by 6 bases; bases with no gene match: 7. Germline V gene sequence: CDR1 DFQATT, CDR2 SNEGSKA (reference sequence). The CDR3 sequence is 17 residues long. CDR3 nucleotides: TGCAGTGCCCAAGGACTAGCGGGGGGATACTCCTACAATGAGCAGTTCTTC. Translating it yields CSAQGLAGGYSYNEQFF.

This clonotype was detected ten times or more. V usage is TRBV2 and J usage is TRBJ1-5, with a possible D match to TRBD1 (5 bases). V was cut by 7 bases and J by 4 bases, with 11 bases left in between. This CDR3 comprises 13 residues. Per the germline V gene, CDR1 is SNHLY and CDR2 is FYNNEI. The CDR3 region is CASNIKGNQPQHF. For the CDR3, the DNA is TGTGCCAGCAACATCAAGGGGAATCAGCCCCAGCATTTT.

There are many counts of this clonotype. The chain carries TRBV6-1 and TRBJ1-1; perhaps TRBD1 as D (5 bases). CDR3 length equals 14 residues. V shed 10 bases and J shed 1 base, with 16 bases lying between them. CDR1 and CDR2 (germline): MNHNS, SASEGT. CDR3 amino acids: CATEPIDRNTEAFF. The CDR3, as DNA: TGTGCCACCGAACCGATTGACAGGAACACTGAAGCTTTCTTT.

This clonotype was detected many times. The V call is TRBV2, the J call TRBJ2-4, with D unclear. This CDR3 has 15 residues. V lost 1 base to trimming and J lost 0 bases, with 7 bases between them. In germline, CDR1 is SNHLY, CDR2 FYNNEI. The DNA for the CDR3 is TGTGCCAGCAGTGAAGAGGTGCTAGCCAAAAACATTCAGTACTTC. Amino acids: CASSEEVLAKNIQYF.

The J gene is TRBJ2-7, the V gene TRBV27, with 9 bases matching TRBD2. The CDR3 spans 16 residues. Germline lookup yields CDR1 MNHEY and CDR2 SMNVEV (reference sequence). V dropped 4 bases and J dropped 6; count of bases not matched to a gene: 13. CDR3 loop: CASSWGGRGTVTEQYF. CDR3 DNA sequence: TGTGCCAGCAGTTGGGGCGGGAGGGGTACAGTTACCGAGCAGTACTTC.

To note about this clonotype: This may be a read error, as it is one base from a much larger clone. The chain uses TRBV7-2 and TRBJ1-4, with D possibly being TRBD1 (5 bases). In germline, CDR1 is SGHTA, CDR2 FQGNSA. The CDR3 consists of 14 residues. Deletions cut 8 bases from V and 4 bases from J, with 14 bases between. CDR3 sequence: CASGLGTYNEKLFF. In nucleotides, the CDR3 is TGTGCCAGCGGCCTTGGGACTTATAATGAAAAACTGTTTTTT.

This rearrangement joins TRBV9 to TRBJ2-5, with no clear D. Germline V gives CDR1 SGDLS, CDR2 YYNGEE. V was cut by 0 bases and J by 4 bases, with 13 bases left in between. The CDR3 has 15 residues. The CDR3 DNA follows: TGTGCCAGCAGCGTAGGACCGGAATCGGGAGAGACCCAGTACTTC. It specifies CASSVGPESGETQYF.

This clonotype was counted ten times or more. V usage is TRBV12-3 or TRBV12-4 and J usage is TRBJ2-1, with TRBD1 identical over 8 bases. After removal of 6 bases from V and 4 bases from J, the junction contained 14 bases not matched to a gene. CDR3 size: 17 residues. The CDR3 DNA is TGTGCCAGCAGCTTATACAGGACAGGGTCAGGGTACAATGAGCAGTTCTTC. It encodes CASSLYRTGSGYNEQFF.

This clonotype was seen only a few times. The chain has TRBV20-1 and TRBJ2-1; D not resolved. The CDR3 is 16 amino acids. CDR1 and CDR2 from the germline V gene are DFQATT and SNEGSKA (reference sequence). Trimming took 3 bases from V and 8 from J, leaving 23 bases between them. The CDR3 region has the DNA TGCAGTGCTAGGGCATCCTTCGCTAGTTTATTCTATGAGCAGTTCTTC. It yields the protein CSARASFASLFYEQFF.